This is a list of T cell receptor beta chains from one sample in a study of early stage breast cancer tumors. TCRdb keeps only in-frame clones here, not all; method: immunoSEQ multiplex PCR. The table lists 4,000 to 5,500 clones, 64% of them singletons. The material sequenced was breast tumor tissue. The source of these receptors is a person in their fifties with breast cancer. CDR3s include the opening cysteine and the closing phenylalanine or tryptophan. Each record gives: V gene, clone size, J gene, D gene, CDR3 DNA, CDR3 protein. The D gene is left open where the match is weak. The size of a clone is reported for some rows only, either as once, few or many, or as a class for expanded clones.

V: TRBV4-1; size: once; J: TRBJ2-3; D: TRBD2; DNA: TGCGCCAGCAGCCAGGAAGAATCGGCTAGCGGGAGGAAGACAGATACGCAGTATTTT; CDR3: CASSQEESASGRKTDTQYF
V: TRBV7-2; size: .; J: TRBJ2-7; D: TRBD1; DNA: TGTGCCAGCAGCTTAGGACAGGGGGCCTACGAGCAGTACTTC; CDR3: CASSLGQGAYEQYF
V: TRBV27; size: .; J: TRBJ2-3; D: TRBD2; DNA: TGTGCCAGCAGCTTTGGCGGGAGCTCAACAGATACGCAGTATTTT; CDR3: CASSFGGSSTDTQYF
V: TRBV7-6; size: .; J: TRBJ2-1; D: TRBD1; DNA: TGTGCCAGCAGCCTCGAAGGACAGGGAAATGAGCAGTTCTTC; CDR3: CASSLEGQGNEQFF
V: TRBV5-4; size: .; J: TRBJ2-3; D: .; DNA: TGTGCCAGCAGCCGAGCGCCTCCCTCGACCCTCACAGATACGCAGTATTTT; CDR3: CASSRAPPSTLTDTQYF
V: TRBV4-3; size: once; J: TRBJ1-3; D: .; DNA: TGCGCCAGCAGCCAAGAAGGTACGGGTGGAAACACCATATATTTT; CDR3: CASSQEGTGGNTIYF
V: TRBV4-3; size: .; J: TRBJ2-7; D: .; DNA: TGCGCCAGCAGCCAAGATGGGACGTCCTACGAGCAGTACTTC; CDR3: CASSQDGTSYEQYF
V: TRBV28; size: .; J: TRBJ2-3; D: .; DNA: TGTGCCAGCAGTGATCACACTAGCACAGATACGCAGTATTTT; CDR3: CASSDHTSTDTQYF
V: TRBV27; size: .; J: TRBJ1-5; D: .; DNA: TGTGCCAGCAGTTTAGAGTTTGGCGGGGCCCAGCATTTT; CDR3: CASSLEFGGAQHF
V: TRBV7-8; size: .; J: TRBJ1-3; D: .; DNA: TGTGCCAGCAGCTTAGACACTCACCCCGGAAACACCATATATTTT; CDR3: CASSLDTHPGNTIYF
V: TRBV5-1; size: .; J: TRBJ2-6; D: .; DNA: TGCGCCAGCAGCTTGGAGGGGGGGAGGCTCGTTTTC; CDR3: CASSLEGGRLVF
V: TRBV29-1; size: few; J: TRBJ1-1; D: .; DNA: TGCAGCGTCGGGGGTCCCCGAGGGACTGAAGCTTTCTTT; CDR3: CSVGGPRGTEAFF
V: TRBV4-3; size: .; J: TRBJ2-3; D: .; DNA: TGCGCCAGCAGCCTTAACCATGGGCCTACAGATACGCAGTATTTT; CDR3: CASSLNHGPTDTQYF
V: TRBV4-1; size: .; J: TRBJ1-3; D: .; DNA: TGCGCCAGCAGCCAATCCGAATCGGGAAACACCATATATTTT; CDR3: CASSQSESGNTIYF
V: TRBV10-2; size: .; J: TRBJ1-1; D: .; DNA: TGCGCCAGCCGGGAGGAGAGCACTGAAGCTTTCTTT; CDR3: CASREESTEAFF
V: TRBV11-2; size: .; J: TRBJ2-7; D: .; DNA: TGTGCCAGCAGCTTAGCCCCTTACGAGCAGTACTTC; CDR3: CASSLAPYEQYF
V: TRBV7-6; size: few; J: TRBJ2-1; D: TRBD2; DNA: TGTGCCAGCAGCATCCTAGCGGCGCCCTCCTACAATGAGCAGTTCTTC; CDR3: CASSILAAPSYNEQFF
V: TRBV28; size: .; J: TRBJ2-5; D: TRBD2; DNA: TGTGCCAGCAGTTTCGGGCGGGGGGCTTCAGAGACCCAGTACTTC; CDR3: CASSFGRGASETQYF
V: TRBV29-1; size: .; J: TRBJ2-5; D: TRBD2; DNA: TGCAGCGTATCGGGACTAACACTCCAAGAGACCCAGTACTTC; CDR3: CSVSGLTLQETQYF
V: TRBV11-2; size: once; J: TRBJ2-7; D: .; DNA: TGTGCCAGCAGCCCCGGGACTTTTTACGAGCAGTACTTC; CDR3: CASSPGTFYEQYF
V: TRBV7-7; size: once; J: TRBJ2-5; D: .; DNA: TGTGCTAGCAGCTTGGGGCCCGATGAGGGAGAGACCCAGTACTTC; CDR3: CASSLGPDEGETQYF
V: TRBV7-2; size: .; J: TRBJ2-7; D: .; DNA: TGTGCCAGCAGCTTAGCCGGCACCTACGAGCAGTACTTC; CDR3: CASSLAGTYEQYF
V: TRBV9; size: few; J: TRBJ1-6; D: .; DNA: TGTGCCAGCAGCGTAGCCGTGGGGTCACCCCTCCACTTT; CDR3: CASSVAVGSPLHF
V: TRBV5-1; size: .; J: TRBJ1-2; D: .; DNA: TGCGCCAGCAGCTCATTAGGGGTTCATGGCTACACCTTC; CDR3: CASSSLGVHGYTF
V: TRBV6-1; size: .; J: TRBJ2-5; D: TRBD2; DNA: TGTGCCAGCACCAAAGGCGGGGGGTCCCGGGAGACCCAGTACTTC; CDR3: CASTKGGGSRETQYF
V: TRBV7-9; size: few; J: TRBJ2-7; D: TRBD1; DNA: TGTGCCAGCAGCGTGGACAGGGGCTCCTACGAGCAGTACTTC; CDR3: CASSVDRGSYEQYF
V: TRBV19; size: .; J: TRBJ1-5; D: TRBD1; DNA: TGTGCCAGTACCCCGACAGGGGCGAGAAATTCGCCCCAGCATTTT; CDR3: CASTPTGARNSPQHF
V: TRBV4-1; size: few; J: TRBJ2-1; D: TRBD2; DNA: TGCGCCAGCAGCCAAGTTTCTAGCGGGATAGTTAATGAGCAGTTCTTC; CDR3: CASSQVSSGIVNEQFF
V: TRBV6-1; size: .; J: TRBJ1-1; D: .; DNA: TGTGCCAGCAGTGAATATTGGGCGGGAGGGGAACGGGACACTGAAGCTTTCTTT; CDR3: CASSEYWAGGERDTEAFF
V: TRBV14; size: few; J: TRBJ2-7; D: .; DNA: TGTGCCAGCAGCGCCACCTACGAGCAGTACTTC; CDR3: CASSATYEQYF
V: TRBV5-4; size: .; J: TRBJ2-3; D: TRBD1; DNA: TGTGCCAGCAGCTCCTCGGGACAGGGGGCGAAAGATACGCAGTATTTT; CDR3: CASSSSGQGAKDTQYF
V: TRBV9; size: .; J: TRBJ2-1; D: .; DNA: TGTGCCAGCAGCGTAGGAGTGTTAGTAACTTACAATGAGCAGTTCTTC; CDR3: CASSVGVLVTYNEQFF
V: TRBV30; size: few; J: TRBJ1-5; D: .; DNA: TGTGCCTGGAGTGTAGAGGTCAATCAGCCCCAGCATTTT; CDR3: CAWSVEVNQPQHF
V: TRBV7-2; size: .; J: TRBJ2-3; D: .; DNA: TGTGCCAGCGTTGTGCACCCCTTCGATACGCAGTATTTT; CDR3: CASVVHPFDTQYF
V: TRBV7-2; size: .; J: TRBJ1-5; D: .; DNA: TGTGCCAGCAGCTGGGCGGGTGGCAATCAGCCCCAGCATTTT; CDR3: CASSWAGGNQPQHF
V: TRBV28; size: .; J: TRBJ2-7; D: TRBD1; DNA: TGTGCCAGCACCGATCCACAGGGGAACGAGCAGTACTTC; CDR3: CASTDPQGNEQYF
V: TRBV5-1; size: .; J: TRBJ1-4; D: .; DNA: TGCGCCAGCAGCTTGGGTAGCCATAATGAAAAACTGTTTTTT; CDR3: CASSLGSHNEKLFF
V: TRBV30; size: .; J: TRBJ2-1; D: TRBD2; DNA: TGTGCCTGGAGTGTACGGGGACTAGCGGGGGCTTACAATGAGCAGTTCTTC; CDR3: CAWSVRGLAGAYNEQFF
V: TRBV19; size: .; J: TRBJ1-5; D: .; DNA: TGTGCCAGTACCGAAGGGGTTTTTCAGCCCCAGCATTTT; CDR3: CASTEGVFQPQHF
V: TRBV4-3; size: .; J: TRBJ2-5; D: TRBD2; DNA: TGCGCCAGCAGCCAAGATGGACTAGCAGCAACCCAGTACTTC; CDR3: CASSQDGLAATQYF
V: TRBV4-3; size: .; J: TRBJ2-3; D: .; DNA: TGCGCCAGCAGCCAAGATCAAGTAGGGCCTAGCACAGATACGCAGTATTTT; CDR3: CASSQDQVGPSTDTQYF
V: TRBV4-1; size: .; J: TRBJ2-1; D: .; DNA: TGCGCCAGCACGAGGGGCGCCCGGGACCCCTTCGATGAGCAGTTCTTC; CDR3: CASTRGARDPFDEQFF
V: TRBV18; size: few; J: TRBJ2-7; D: TRBD1; DNA: TGTGCCAGCTCAGGCCGGGACAGGCCCTCCTACGAGCAGTACTTC; CDR3: CASSGRDRPSYEQYF
V: TRBV27; size: few; J: TRBJ2-1; D: TRBD2; DNA: TGTGCCAGCAGCCCGACTAGCGGGGATGTAGTAGGTGAGCAGTTCTTC; CDR3: CASSPTSGDVVGEQFF
V: TRBV6-6; size: .; J: TRBJ1-1; D: .; DNA: TGTGCCAGCAGCTCTAGGCTTGGGACATTGAACACTGAAGCTTTCTTT; CDR3: CASSSRLGTLNTEAFF
V: TRBV5-3; size: once; J: TRBJ1-1; D: TRBD1; DNA: TGTGCCAGAAGCATTACCCAGGGGGGGAACACTGAAGCTTTCTTT; CDR3: CARSITQGGNTEAFF
V: TRBV9; size: large; J: TRBJ2-1; D: TRBD2; DNA: TGTGCCAGCGGACCCGGGGGACTAGCGGGCAGCTCCTACAATGAGCAGTTCTTC; CDR3: CASGPGGLAGSSYNEQFF
V: TRBV28; size: .; J: TRBJ2-1; D: .; DNA: TGTGCCAGCAGTCAAAATCCCCGGGTGTACAATGAGCAGTTCTTC; CDR3: CASSQNPRVYNEQFF
V: TRBV9; size: .; J: TRBJ2-1; D: TRBD2; DNA: TGTGCCAGCAGCGTAGCTACTGACGTGGGACTAGCGATCTACAATGAGCAGTTCTTC; CDR3: CASSVATDVGLAIYNEQFF
V: TRBV7-3; size: .; J: TRBJ1-3; D: .; DNA: TGTGCCAGCAGCTTAACCAGGGAAGACACCATATATTTT; CDR3: CASSLTREDTIYF